The 20 T cell receptor beta chains below were found in one sample sequenced in a study of blood T cell repertoires in COVID-19. The repertoire was sequenced with immunoSEQ multiplex PCR; TCRdb's copy has only in-frame clones and lacks some. The table shows more than 200,000 clones, with roughly 88% occurring only once. Sequenced material: peripheral blood. These receptors were taken from a woman aged 40 to 50 who had recovered from COVID-19.

This clone was detected once. The chain links TRBV7-9 to TRBJ2-1, with D possibly matching TRBD2 (5 bases). The V end lost 1 base, the J end lost 9 bases, and 7 bases lay between the germline ends. This CDR3 comprises 12 residues. The germline CDR1 and CDR2 sequences are SEHNR and FQNEAQ (reference sequence). DNA for the CDR3: TGTGCCAGCAGCTTAGGAGGAGGTGAGCAGTTCTTC. It is translated as CASSLGGGEQFF.

The rearrangement joins TRBV2 to TRBJ2-2; D might be TRBD1 (5 bases). The CDR3 runs 14 residues. Germline-derived CDR1 and CDR2 are SNHLY and FYNNEI. V gave up 3 bases and J gave up 1 base, with 6 bases separating them. The DNA for the CDR3 is TGTGCCAGCAGTGACCAGGGGAACACCGGGGAGCTGTTTTTT. Its translation: CASSDQGNTGELFF.

The gene calls are TRBV10-3 and TRBJ1-1, with unresolved D. The germline V gene encodes CDR1 ENHRY and CDR2 SYGVKD. This CDR3 contains 13 residues. The V end was cut by 2 bases, the J end by 4 bases, with 8 bases between. The chain's CDR3 is CAISEMEGTEAFF. DNA for the CDR3: TGTGCCATCAGTGAGATGGAGGGCACTGAAGCTTTCTTT.

The CDR3 region is CASSQTGAKNIQYF. CDR3 nucleotides: TGTGCCAGCAGCCAGACAGGGGCCAAAAACATTCAGTACTTC. This rearrangement joins TRBV11-2 to TRBJ2-4, with 7 bases fitting TRBD1. CDR1 is SGHAT, CDR2 FQNNGV, per germline. V was pared by 5 bases and J by 1 base, with 2 bases of the junction left unmatched. There are 14 residues in the CDR3.

This rearrangement joins TRBV19 to TRBJ2-1, with 9 bases fitting TRBD1. V shed 4 bases and J 8 bases; nucleotides not matched to a gene: 6. Germline CDR1 LNHDA, CDR2 SQIVND (reference sequence). The CDR3 is 14 residues long. The CDR3 here is CASSKGQGTHEQFF. CDR3 DNA sequence: TGTGCCAGTAGTAAGGGACAGGGAACCCATGAGCAGTTCTTC.

CDR3 residues: CASSQLGGMKTYEQYF. Here the CDR3 DNA reads TGTGCCAGCAGCCAGTTGGGGGGTATGAAGACCTACGAGCAGTACTTC. The rearrangement joins TRBV7-2 to TRBJ2-7, with D perhaps matching TRBD2 (6 bases). The V gene lost 5 bases and the J gene lost 2 bases, with 19 bases spanning the gap. CDR1 is SGHTA, CDR2 FQGNSA, per germline. This CDR3 has 16 amino acids. Full variable domain (rest looked up from reference TRBV7-2 and TRBJ2-7): GAGVSQSPSNKVTEKGKDVELRCDPISGHTALYWYRQSLGQGLEFLIYFQGNSAPDKSGLPSDRFSAERTGGSVSTLTIQRTQQEDSAVYLCASSQLGGMKTYEQYFGPGTRLTVT.

With regard to this clone: The identical CDR3 is also encoded by other nucleotide sequences in the sample. The chain combines TRBV11-2 with TRBJ1-2; tentative D call: TRBD1 (6 bases). The V end was cut by 1 base, the J end by 4 bases, with 7 bases between. Germline V gene sequence: CDR1 SGHAT, CDR2 FQNNGV. The CDR3 contains 13 residues. DNA for the CDR3: TGTGCCAGCAGCTTAGGAGGGGGCTATGGCTACACCTTC. This translates into CASSLGGGYGYTF. Looking up the rest from reference TRBV11-2 and TRBJ1-2 gives the full variable domain: EAGVAQSPRYKIIEKRQSVAFWCNPISGHATLYWYQQILGQGPKLLIQFQNNGVVDDSQLPKDRFSAERLKGVDSTLKIQPAKLEDSAVYLCASSLGGGYGYTFGSGTRLTVV.

J is TRBJ2-3 and V is TRBV23-1, with a possible D match to TRBD1 (6 bases). TRBV23-1 is an ORF for which the function is uncertain. There are 13 residues in the CDR3. The V end lost 6 bases, the J end lost 3 bases, and 10 bases lay between the germline ends. The CDR3 nucleotides are TGCGCCAGCAGGGACACAGGGACAGATACGCAGTATTTT. It encodes CASRDTGTDTQYF.

This sequence joins TRBV21-1 and TRBJ2-7; the D call in the table, TRBD2, was not verified against the DNA. TRBV21-1 is noted as a pseudogene. This CDR3 region has 17 residues. CDR3: CASSKGEGPSLYYEQYF. In nucleotides, the CDR3 is TGTGCCAGCAGCAAAGGGGAGGGGCCCTCTCTTTACTACGAGCAGTACTTC.

The chain is built from TRBV9 and TRBJ1-2, with a weak D call TRBD1 (5 bases). The CDR3 sequence is 16 residues long. Trimming left V 0 bases short and J 0 bases short, with 12 bases between. CDR1 is SGDLS, CDR2 YYNGEE, per germline. CDR3 residues: CASSVGRGTANYGYTF. The DNA for the CDR3 is TGTGCCAGCAGCGTAGGTAGGGGAACGGCTAACTATGGCTACACCTTC.

As to this clone: One end of the junction varies from germline; a read error may be responsible. This chain connects TRBV3-1 (or the pseudogene TRBV3-2) to TRBJ1-2; a possible D gene is TRBD1 (5 bases). Germline CDR1 reads LGHDT; CDR2 reads YNNKEL (reference sequence). This CDR3 is 12 amino acids long. The CDR3: CASSQESGPSSF. DNA of the CDR3: TGTGCCAGCAGCCAAGAGTCAGGGCCGTCATCCTTC.

This clone has a single count. The V and J genes are TRBV28 and TRBJ2-1; D gene uncertain. V shed 6 bases and J shed 0 bases, with 15 bases lying between them. Germline assignment: CDR1 MDHEN and CDR2 SYDVKM. The CDR3 loop spans 16 amino acids. The CDR3 here is CASSPPDMSSYNEQFF. DNA for the CDR3: TGTGCCAGCAGCCCACCTGATATGAGCTCCTACAATGAGCAGTTCTTC.

J is TRBJ2-3 and V is TRBV2, with 9 bases fitting TRBD2. The CDR3 is made up of 15 amino acids. V lost 4 bases, J lost 11 bases, and 13 bases stayed unmatched. Germline V lookup: CDR1 SNHLY, CDR2 FYNNEI. CDR3 in DNA: TGTGCCAGCAGTGGTCGTAGCGGGGGTCCGGGGGGGCAGTATTTT. This sequence encodes CASSGRSGGPGGQYF.

This chain uses TRBV21-1 with TRBJ1-4; the table's D call, TRBD1, was not checked against the DNA. TRBV21-1 is classified as a pseudogene. The CDR3 is made up of 14 amino acids. CDR3 sequence reads: CASSCTNSPEKLFF. DNA of the CDR3: TGTGCCAGCAGTTGCACGAACAGTCCTGAAAAACTGTTTTTT.

V and J are TRBV5-4 and TRBJ1-6, with D hard to call. CDR1 and CDR2 from the germline V gene are SGHNT and YYREEE (reference sequence). The V and J ends lost 2 bases and 8 bases respectively, with 11 bases between them. This CDR3 comprises 14 residues. CDR3 sequence: CASSLGLEDSPLHF. In DNA, the CDR3 is TGTGCCAGCAGCTTAGGACTGGAGGATTCACCCCTCCACTTT.

This chain connects TRBV11-2 to TRBJ1-3; 8 bases are shared with TRBD1. The V gene's germline CDR1 is SGHAT and CDR2 FQNNGV. The CDR3 runs to 14 residues. V was clipped by 5 bases and J by 3 bases; unmatched bases: 3. CDR3 DNA sequence: TGTGCCAGCAGCCCCGGACAGGGTGGAAACACCATATATTTT. Translation: CASSPGQGGNTIYF.

The CDR3 reads CASSPGGGPYNEQFF. CDR3 coding DNA: TGTGCCAGCTCACCCGGCGGGGGGCCCTACAATGAGCAGTTCTTC. The chain combines TRBV18 with TRBJ2-1, with 8 bases lining up with TRBD2. Germline assignment: CDR1 KGHSH and CDR2 LQKENI. The CDR3 contains 15 residues. Trimming removed 3 bases from V and 2 bases from J; junction bases left unmatched: 3.

The CDR3 coding sequence is TGTGCCAGCAGTGAAGGTCTGGGAGGGGACTCACCCCTCCACTTT. This codes for CASSEGLGGDSPLHF. V gene TRBV2 combines with J gene TRBJ1-6, with D perhaps matching TRBD1 (5 bases). The CDR3 has 15 residues. V was trimmed by 1 base and J by 10 bases, leaving 14 bases between them. Germline CDR1 and CDR2: SNHLY and FYNNEI.

This chain links TRBV3-1 (or the pseudogene TRBV3-2) with TRBJ2-3, with D perhaps matching TRBD1 (7 bases). This CDR3 comprises 14 residues. CDR1 is LGHDT, CDR2 YNNKEL, per germline (reference sequence). The ends were cut back, 2 bases at V and 6 bases at J, with 12 bases in the middle. CDR3 region: CASSQKTGRDTQYF. The CDR3, as DNA: TGTGCCAGCAGCCAAAAGACAGGGAGGGATACGCAGTATTTT.

The chain links TRBV4-3 to TRBJ2-1; the D gene is possibly TRBD2 (5 bases). This CDR3 contains 16 residues. CDR1 and CDR2 (germline): LGHNA, YSLEER. The V and J ends lost 4 bases and 1 base respectively, with 14 bases between them. CDR3 amino acids: CASSLAVGSSYNEQFF. CDR3 nucleotide sequence: TGCGCCAGCAGCCTTGCGGTGGGGAGTTCCTACAATGAGCAGTTCTTC.